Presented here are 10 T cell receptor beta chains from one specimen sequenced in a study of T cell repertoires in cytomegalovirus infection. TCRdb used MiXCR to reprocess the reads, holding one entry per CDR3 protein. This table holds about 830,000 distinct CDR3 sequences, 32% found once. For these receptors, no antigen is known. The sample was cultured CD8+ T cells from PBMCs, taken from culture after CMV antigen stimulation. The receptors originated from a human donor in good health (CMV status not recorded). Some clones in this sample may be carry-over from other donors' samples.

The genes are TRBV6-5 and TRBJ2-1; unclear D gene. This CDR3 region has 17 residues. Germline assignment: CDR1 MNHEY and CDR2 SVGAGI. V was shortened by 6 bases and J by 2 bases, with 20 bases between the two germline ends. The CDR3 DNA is TGTGCCAGCAGGTCAGTATGGAAACCTGCCGCCTACAATGAGCAGTTCTTC. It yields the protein CASRSVWKPAAYNEQFF.

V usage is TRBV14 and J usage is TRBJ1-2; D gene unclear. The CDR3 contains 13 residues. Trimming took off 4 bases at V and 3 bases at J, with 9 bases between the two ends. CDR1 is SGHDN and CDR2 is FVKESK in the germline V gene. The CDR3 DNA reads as TGTGCCAGCAGCCCCTCAAAACACTATGGCTACACCTTC. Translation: CASSPSKHYGYTF.

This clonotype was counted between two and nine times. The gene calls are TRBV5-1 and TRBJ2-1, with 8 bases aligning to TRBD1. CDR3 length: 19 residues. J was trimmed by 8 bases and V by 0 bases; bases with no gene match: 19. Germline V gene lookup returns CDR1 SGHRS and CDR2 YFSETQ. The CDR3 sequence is CASSLAPAQGQGTTYEQFF. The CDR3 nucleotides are TGCGCCAGCAGCTTGGCCCCGGCCCAAGGACAGGGTACTACATATGAGCAGTTCTTC.

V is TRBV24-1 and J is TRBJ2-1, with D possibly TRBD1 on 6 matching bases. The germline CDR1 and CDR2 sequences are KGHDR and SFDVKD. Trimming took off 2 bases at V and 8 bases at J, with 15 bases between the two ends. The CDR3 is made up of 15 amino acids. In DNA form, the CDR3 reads TGTGCCACCAGTGATTCGGTGTCAGCAGGGGATGAGCAGTTCTTC. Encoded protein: CATSDSVSAGDEQFF.

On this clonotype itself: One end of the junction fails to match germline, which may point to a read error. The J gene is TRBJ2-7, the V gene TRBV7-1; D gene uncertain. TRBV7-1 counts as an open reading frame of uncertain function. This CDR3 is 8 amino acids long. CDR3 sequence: CASSKWNF. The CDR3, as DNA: TGTGCCAGCAGCAAGTGGAACTTC.

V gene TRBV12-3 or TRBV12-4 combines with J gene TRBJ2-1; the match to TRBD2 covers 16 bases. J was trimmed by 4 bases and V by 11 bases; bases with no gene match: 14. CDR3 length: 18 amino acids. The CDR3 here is CARSTGTSGGAGYNEQFF. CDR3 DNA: TGTGCCCGATCAACTGGGACTAGCGGGGGGGCCGGGTACAATGAGCAGTTCTTC.

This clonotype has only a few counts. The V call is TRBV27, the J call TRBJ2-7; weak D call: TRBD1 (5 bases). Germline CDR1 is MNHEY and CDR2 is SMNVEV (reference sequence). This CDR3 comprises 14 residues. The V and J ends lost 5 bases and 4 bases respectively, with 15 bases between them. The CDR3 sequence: CASSPTDISYEQYV. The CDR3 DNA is TGTGCCAGCAGTCCAACGGACATATCATACGAGCAGTACGTC.

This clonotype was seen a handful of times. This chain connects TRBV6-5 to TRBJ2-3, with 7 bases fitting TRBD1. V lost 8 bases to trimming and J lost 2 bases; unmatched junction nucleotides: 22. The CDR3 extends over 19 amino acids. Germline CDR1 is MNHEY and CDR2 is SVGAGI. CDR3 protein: CASYPYFRRTGGSTDTQYF. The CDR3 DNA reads TGTGCCAGCTACCCGTACTTTAGAAGGACAGGCGGCTCCACAGATACGCAGTATTTT.

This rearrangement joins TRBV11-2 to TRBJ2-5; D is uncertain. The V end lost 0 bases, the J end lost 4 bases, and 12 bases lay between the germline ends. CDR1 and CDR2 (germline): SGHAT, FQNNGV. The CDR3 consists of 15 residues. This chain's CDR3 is CASSLDPATGETQYF. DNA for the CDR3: TGTGCCAGCAGCTTAGATCCGGCGACGGGAGAGACCCAGTACTTC.

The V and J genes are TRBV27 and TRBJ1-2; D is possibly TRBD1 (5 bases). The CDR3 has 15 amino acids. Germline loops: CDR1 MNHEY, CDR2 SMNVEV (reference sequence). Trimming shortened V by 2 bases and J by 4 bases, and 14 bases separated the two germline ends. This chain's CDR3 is CASSLVYTGRYGYTF. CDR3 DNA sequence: TGTGCCAGCAGTTTAGTTTATACAGGACGCTATGGCTACACCTTC.